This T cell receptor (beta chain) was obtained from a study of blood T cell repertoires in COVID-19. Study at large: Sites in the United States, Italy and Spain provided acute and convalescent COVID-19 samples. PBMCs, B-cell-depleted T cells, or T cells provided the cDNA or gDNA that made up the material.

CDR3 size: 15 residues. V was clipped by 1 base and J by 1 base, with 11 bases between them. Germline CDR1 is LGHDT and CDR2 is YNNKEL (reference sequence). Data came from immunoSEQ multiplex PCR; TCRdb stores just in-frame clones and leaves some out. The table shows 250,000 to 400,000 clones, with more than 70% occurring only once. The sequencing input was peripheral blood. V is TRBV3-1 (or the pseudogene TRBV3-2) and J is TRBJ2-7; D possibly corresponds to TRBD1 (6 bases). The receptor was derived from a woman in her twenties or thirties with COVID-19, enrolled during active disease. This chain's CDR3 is CASSQAGHLSYEQYF. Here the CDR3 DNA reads TGTGCCAGCAGCCAAGCGGGACACCTATCCTACGAGCAGTACTTC.